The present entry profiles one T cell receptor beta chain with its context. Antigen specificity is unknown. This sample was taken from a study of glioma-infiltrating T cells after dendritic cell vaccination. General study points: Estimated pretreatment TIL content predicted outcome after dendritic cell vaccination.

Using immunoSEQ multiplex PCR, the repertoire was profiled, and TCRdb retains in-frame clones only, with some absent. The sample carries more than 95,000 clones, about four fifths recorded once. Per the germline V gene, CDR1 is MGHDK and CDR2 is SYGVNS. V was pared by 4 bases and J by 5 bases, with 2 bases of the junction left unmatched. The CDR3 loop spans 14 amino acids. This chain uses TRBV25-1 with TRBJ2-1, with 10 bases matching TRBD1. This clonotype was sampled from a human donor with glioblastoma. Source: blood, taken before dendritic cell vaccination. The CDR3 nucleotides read TGTGCCAGCAGTGGGGACAGGGGCCACAATGAGCAGTTCTTC. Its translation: CASSGDRGHNEQFF.